One sample yielded the 21 T cell receptor beta chains listed below, sequenced in a study of beta chain features in type 1 diabetes. General study points: Shortening that was moderate but significant affected the TCRB CDR3s of Type 1 diabetes patients in all four CD4+ subsets.

These TCRs' antigens remain unknown. Every isolated RNA sample was fully reverse transcribed, so sequencing captured expressed TCRB transcripts. TCRdb keeps only in-frame clones here, not all; method: immunoSEQ multiplex PCR. The sample shows approximately 360,000 clones, roughly 13% of them seen only once. Material: naive CD4+ T cells from blood. The receptors were sampled from a young woman with type 1 diabetes.

This chain links TRBV4-1 with TRBJ2-1; D might be TRBD2 (6 bases). This CDR3 is 16 amino acids long. Germline CDR1 is MGHRA and CDR2 is YSYEKL. V gave up 0 bases and J gave up 3 bases, with 12 bases separating them. CDR3 region: CASSQETSSSYNEQFF. CDR3 nucleotides: TGCGCCAGCAGCCAAGAAACTAGCTCCAGCTACAATGAGCAGTTCTTC.

The chain uses TRBV7-2 and TRBJ2-7; D possibly corresponds to TRBD2 (6 bases). V gave up 1 base and J gave up 0 bases, with 7 bases separating them. Germline CDR1 reads SGHTA; CDR2 reads FQGNSA. The CDR3 loop spans 14 amino acids. This chain's CDR3 is CASSLVEGSYEQYF. CDR3 bases: TGTGCCAGCAGCTTAGTGGAGGGCTCCTACGAGCAGTACTTC. The entire variable domain, with the rest obtained from reference TRBV7-2 and TRBJ2-7, is as follows: GAGVSQSPSNKVTEKGKDVELRCDPISGHTALYWYRQSLGQGLEFLIYFQGNSAPDKSGLPSDRFSAERTGGSVSTLTIQRTQQEDSAVYLCASSLVEGSYEQYFGPGTRLTVT.

The J gene is TRBJ1-2, the V gene TRBV30, with D possibly matching TRBD1 (6 bases). Per the germline V gene, CDR1 is GTSNPN and CDR2 is SVGIG (reference sequence). The CDR3 extends over 13 amino acids. The V gene lost 0 bases and the J gene lost 8 bases, with 13 bases spanning the gap. The CDR3 is CAWSVQGVDGYTF. DNA for the CDR3: TGTGCCTGGAGTGTACAGGGTGTAGACGGCTACACCTTC.

This clone was observed a few times. V usage is TRBV30 and J usage is TRBJ1-1; 8 bases are a match to TRBD1. The V gene end was trimmed by 3 bases and the J gene end by 3 bases; junction bases not matched to a gene: 6. The CDR3 covers 14 residues. Germline CDR1 is GTSNPN and CDR2 is SVGIG (reference sequence). As DNA, the CDR3 is TGTGCCTGGAGGTCCAGGGGGCATGACACTGAAGCTTTCTTT. It encodes CAWRSRGHDTEAFF.

The J gene is TRBJ1-2, the V gene TRBV5-6; D remains unclear. Germline loops: CDR1 SGHDT, CDR2 YYEEEE. The CDR3 has 13 residues. V lost 3 bases and J lost 0, with 6 bases in between. The chain's CDR3 is CASSSTTNYGYTF. The CDR3 region has the DNA TGTGCCAGCAGCTCTACGACTAACTATGGCTACACCTTC.

The chain joins TRBV30 to TRBJ2-1, with D possibly matching TRBD2 (5 bases). Trimming shortened V by 4 bases and J by 0 bases, and 7 bases separated the two germline ends. Germline assignment: CDR1 GTSNPN and CDR2 SVGIG (reference sequence). CDR3 length: 13 residues. The DNA for the CDR3 is TGTGCCTGGACTAGCTTCTCCTACAATGAGCAGTTCTTC. This encodes CAWTSFSYNEQFF.

The chain is built from TRBV7-2 and TRBJ2-7, with a tentative D call TRBD2 (6 bases). V lost 6 bases and J 5 bases, leaving 14 bases between the germline ends. The CDR3 contains 13 residues. CDR1 SGHTA and CDR2 FQGNSA come from the germline V gene. CDR3 coding DNA: TGTGCCAGCAGGAGGGCTAGCGTAGACGAGCAGTACTTC. It translates to CASRRASVDEQYF.

The chain has TRBV9 and TRBJ2-7, with 11 nucleotides matching TRBD1. This CDR3 comprises 15 residues. Germline V gene sequence: CDR1 SGDLS, CDR2 YYNGEE. With 2 bases clipped from V and 6 bases from J, the junction kept 7 bases outside the gene matches. The CDR3 DNA reads TGTGCCAGCAGCGTGGGCGGGGACAGGGGGTCCGAGCAGTACTTC. Translating gives CASSVGGDRGSEQYF.

This chain uses TRBV18 with TRBJ2-3; D is perhaps TRBD1 (6 bases). The CDR3 extends over 17 amino acids. CDR1 KGHSH and CDR2 LQKENI come from the germline V gene. Deletions cut 3 bases from V and 0 bases from J, with 16 bases between. CDR3: CASSPTGTIISTDTQYF. The CDR3 DNA follows: TGTGCCAGCTCACCTACCGGGACAATAATTAGCACAGATACGCAGTATTTT.

This rearrangement joins TRBV19 to TRBJ1-5; TRBD1 matches at 7 bases. Germline V gives CDR1 LNHDA, CDR2 SQIVND (reference sequence). V lost 6 bases to trimming and J lost 4 bases; unmatched junction nucleotides: 6. This CDR3 comprises 14 residues. In nucleotides, the CDR3 is TGTGCCAGTAGCTTGACAGGGAATAATCAGCCCCAGCATTTT. Protein: CASSLTGNNQPQHF.

This clone was seen a handful of times. This chain joins TRBV4-2 and TRBJ2-5, with a possible D match to TRBD2 (5 bases). Germline CDR1 and CDR2: LGHNA and YNFKEQ. CDR3 length: 16 residues. Trimming shortened V by 3 bases and J by 5 bases, and 19 bases separated the two germline ends. The chain's CDR3 is CASSQGKGASGETQYF. CDR3 coding DNA: TGTGCCAGCAGCCAGGGCAAGGGCGCGTCGGGGGAGACCCAGTACTTC.

The gene calls are TRBV5-8 and TRBJ2-5; D call uncertain. This CDR3 is 15 amino acids long. The V gene's germline CDR1 is SGHTS and CDR2 YDEGEE. V shed 4 bases and J shed 0 bases, with 13 bases lying between them. The CDR3 DNA follows: TGTGCCAGCAGCCTAGTTGTGGCGTACCAAGAGACCCAGTACTTC. Protein product: CASSLVVAYQETQYF.

The sample holds a few counts of this clone. The V call is TRBV11-2, the J call TRBJ1-4, with 7 bases that match TRBD1. V lost 0 bases and J lost 15; bases outside the gene matches: 10. The CDR3 is 14 amino acids. CDR1 and CDR2 from the germline V gene are SGHAT and FQNNGV. The CDR3 DNA reads as TGTGCCAGCAGCTTAGATTGGGCAGGGGGGAGAGTGTTTTTT. Translated, it gives CASSLDWAGGRVFF.

The chain employs TRBV5-1 and TRBJ2-3; the D is unclear. The length of the CDR3 is 11 residues. V was shortened by 3 bases and J by 6 bases, with 5 bases between the two germline ends. Germline CDR1 reads SGHRS; CDR2 reads YFSETQ. CDR3: CASSSLDTQYF. CDR3 DNA: TGCGCCAGCAGCTCACTGGATACGCAGTATTTT.

The sample holds a few counts of this clone. The chain combines TRBV7-9 with TRBJ2-7; D may be TRBD2 (7 bases). V was cut by 3 bases and J by 0 bases, with 15 bases left in between. The CDR3 has 16 residues. Germline lookup yields CDR1 SEHNR and CDR2 FQNEAQ (reference sequence). CDR3 amino acids: CASSFYGRGLSYEQYF. The CDR3 DNA follows: TGTGCCAGCAGCTTCTACGGGCGGGGGCTCTCCTACGAGCAGTACTTC.

This rearrangement joins TRBV28 to TRBJ1-2; possible D gene TRBD1, 5 bases. Germline assignment: CDR1 MDHEN and CDR2 SYDVKM. The CDR3 consists of 14 residues. Trimming stripped 7 bases from V and 3 bases from J, with 15 bases between. The CDR3 DNA reads TGTGCCAGCACCCTATCCCGGGGGGACTATGGCTACACCTTC. It codes for CASTLSRGDYGYTF.

This clone was counted a few times. V is TRBV7-9 and J is TRBJ2-1, with 7 bases aligning to TRBD2. J lost 1 base, V lost 5 bases, and 11 bases had no gene match. This CDR3 spans 17 amino acids. Per the germline V gene, CDR1 is SEHNR and CDR2 is FQNEAQ (reference sequence). This chain's CDR3 is CASSEPASGGSYNEQFF. The CDR3 DNA reads as TGTGCCAGCAGCGAACCAGCCTCGGGAGGTTCCTACAATGAGCAGTTCTTC.

This clone was observed a few times. This chain joins TRBV12-5 and TRBJ2-2; 10 nucleotides align to TRBD1. Unmatched junction bases numbered 5, after V lost 6 bases and J lost 4 bases. CDR3 length: 15 amino acids. CDR1 and CDR2 from the germline V gene are LGHNT and FRNRAP. The CDR3 DNA follows: TGTGCTAGTGGCCAGGGACAGGGGCGCACCGGGGAGCTGTTTTTT. This translates into CASGQGQGRTGELFF.

The chain is built from TRBV7-9 and TRBJ2-1; D unclear. Looked up from germline, CDR1 is SEHNR and CDR2 is FQNEAQ (reference sequence). CDR3 size: 13 residues. V was trimmed by 5 bases and J by 8 bases, leaving 13 bases between them. CDR3 residues: CASSPGSGHEQFF. CDR3 DNA sequence: TGTGCCAGCAGCCCCGGATCAGGTCATGAGCAGTTCTTC.

The chain combines TRBV11-3 with TRBJ2-2; 9 bases fit TRBD2. Germline values: CDR1 SGHNT, CDR2 YENEEA. CDR3 length equals 15 residues. V was clipped by 3 bases and J by 4 bases; unmatched bases: 3. In nucleotides, the CDR3 is TGTGCCAGCAGCTTCGGGGGACTAGCCACCGGGGAGCTGTTTTTT. This sequence encodes CASSFGGLATGELFF.

Only a few counts were recorded for this clone. V gene TRBV7-9 combines with J gene TRBJ2-7, with D maybe TRBD1 (6 bases). CDR3 length: 11 residues. Germline V gene data show CDR1 as SEHNR and CDR2 as FQNEAQ (reference sequence). The V and J ends lost 5 bases and 10 bases respectively, with 12 bases between them. CDR3 in amino acids: CASSPKGDQYF. Written as DNA, the CDR3 is TGTGCCAGCAGCCCGAAGGGGGATCAGTACTTC.